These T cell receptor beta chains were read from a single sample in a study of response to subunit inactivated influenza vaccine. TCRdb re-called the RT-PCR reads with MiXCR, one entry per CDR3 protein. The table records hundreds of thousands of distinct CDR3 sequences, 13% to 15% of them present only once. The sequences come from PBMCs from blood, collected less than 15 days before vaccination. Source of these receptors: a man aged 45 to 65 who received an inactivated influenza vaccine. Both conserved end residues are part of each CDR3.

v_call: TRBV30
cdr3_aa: CAWSGQGRLYEQYF

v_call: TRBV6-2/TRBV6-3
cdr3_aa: CASSYSKASGRYEQYF

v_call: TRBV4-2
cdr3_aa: CASSGTDAYNEQFF

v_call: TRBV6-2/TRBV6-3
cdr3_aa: CASRISGGISNF

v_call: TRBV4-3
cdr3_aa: CASSQDSGLAAKNIQYF

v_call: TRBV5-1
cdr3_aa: CASKPGTNQETQYF

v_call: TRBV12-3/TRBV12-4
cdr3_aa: CASSSLEEQETQYF

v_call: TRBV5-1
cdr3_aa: CASSLVAGRETQYF

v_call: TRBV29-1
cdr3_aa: CSVDPWGDTQYF

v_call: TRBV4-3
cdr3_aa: CASSHGTGLAGELFF

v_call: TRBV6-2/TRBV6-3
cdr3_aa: CATAETSTDTQYF

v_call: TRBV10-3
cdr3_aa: CASKGGRQETQYF

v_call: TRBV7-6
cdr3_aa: CASSLAQTNTGELFF

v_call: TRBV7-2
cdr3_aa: CASSRQRTEAFF

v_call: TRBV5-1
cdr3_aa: CASSLAEGPYEQYF

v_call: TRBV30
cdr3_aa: CAWRKSYGYTF

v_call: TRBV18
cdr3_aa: CASSPVQGVQPEEAFF

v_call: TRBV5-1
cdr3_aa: CASSLEDRTVQYF

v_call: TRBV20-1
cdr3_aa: CSARSYGYTF

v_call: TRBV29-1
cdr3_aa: CSAETYMPGTSGYEQYF

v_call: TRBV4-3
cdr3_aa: CASSRFFTTGSDSNSPLHF

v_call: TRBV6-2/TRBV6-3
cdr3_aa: CASSYEVGESTNTGELFF

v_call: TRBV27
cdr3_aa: CASSLEAGVGIDTETQYF

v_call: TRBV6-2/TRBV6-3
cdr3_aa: CASSAPAKGWGEQYF

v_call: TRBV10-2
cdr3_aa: CASSEGGGGTEAFF

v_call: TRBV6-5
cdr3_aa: CASSSLKRGTEAFF